These T cell receptor beta chains were read from a single sample in a study of post-analysis software for immune sequencing data. TCRdb used MiXCR to reprocess the PCR reads, holding one entry per CDR3 protein. Seen here are more than 500,000 distinct CDR3 sequences, 30% to 40% observed once, and the top ten hold 5% to 6%. The sequencing input was blood. These receptor sequences come from a girl aged 2-17 years with multiple sclerosis. CDR3s include the opening cysteine and the closing phenylalanine or tryptophan. Each record gives: V gene, CDR3 protein.

TRBV7-3 | CASSKRLAGGPNEQFF
TRBV29-1 | CSASVGLAGINEQFF
TRBV6-5 | CASSPEPAPYGYTF
TRBV20-1 | CSARQGKGMTIGNQPQHF
TRBV10-3 | CATRTDVSTGELFF
TRBV9 | CASSVVGAGGYNEQFF
TRBV4-1 | CASSQDPDRGGFEQYF
TRBV20-1 | CSARDYQGAETQYF
TRBV7-2 | CASQGIDTQYF
TRBV2 | CASTGTAADTQYF
TRBV2 | CASRLPRDSASQDTQYF
TRBV10-3 | CAISEGGPGGATDTQYF
TRBV15 | CATSRRTGFYEQFF
TRBV20-1 | CSATTREGYEQYF
TRBV5-6 | CASSTRGDTQYF
TRBV12-5 | CASALRGNTEAFF
TRBV4-1 | CASSQGAGVLNTEAFF
TRBV5-1 | CASSLDPSTDTQYF
TRBV27 | CASSLGQPGWNTGELFF
TRBV29-1 | CSVVSRVADTQYF